This T cell receptor (beta chain) was captured in a study of blood T cell repertoires in COVID-19. Study at large: Samples representing acute and convalescent COVID-19 were sourced from the United States, Italy and Spain. T cells, B-cell-depleted T cells, or PBMCs provided the cDNA or gDNA that served as material.

Germline CDR1 reads MNHEY; CDR2 reads SVGAGI. This CDR3 region has 13 residues. With 8 bases clipped from V and 7 bases from J, the junction kept 5 bases outside the gene matches. In the authors' methods: Amplification with reference gene primers provided the estimates of nucleated cell counts. TCRdb's table, derived via immunoSEQ multiplex PCR, lists solely in-frame clones and lacks some. V and J calls and clone size are copied from that table; D and trimming were computed from the DNA. The sample holds some 69,000 clones, over 80% seen once. The sequencing sample was made of peripheral blood. This chain links TRBV6-5 with TRBJ1-2; 12 nucleotides agree with TRBD1. This receptor was taken from an older man with active or convalescent COVID-19. CDR3 sequence (DNA): TGTGCCAGCGGGGGGACAGGGGGCTTTGGCTACACCTTC. This translates into CASGGTGGFGYTF.